Shown below are 7 T cell receptor beta chains from a single sample sequenced in a study of T cell repertoires in cytomegalovirus infection. A single record per CDR3 protein comes from TCRdb applying MiXCR to the reads. The table has 85,000 to 120,000 distinct CDR3 sequences, about 15% seen once; the top ten hold over 8%. The sequenced sample was PBMCs. These receptors were taken from a human donor in good health (CMV status not recorded). Some clones in this sample may be carry-over from other donors' samples.

This clonotype was seen many times. The chain employs TRBV7-2 and TRBJ1-5, with 7 bases matching TRBD1. Losses at the gene ends were 6 bases for V and 6 bases for J; bases not matched to a gene: 5. This CDR3 is built from 13 residues. Germline lookup yields CDR1 SGHTA and CDR2 FQGNSA. Here the CDR3 DNA reads TGTGCCAGCAGGGAGGGGGCGGGTCAGCCCCAGCATTTT. The encoded protein is CASREGAGQPQHF.

The table lists this clonotype with many counts. The gene calls are TRBV7-2 and TRBJ2-3, with TRBD2 matching over 14 bases. J was trimmed by 1 base and V by 5 bases; bases with no gene match: 5. Looked up from germline, CDR1 is SGHTA and CDR2 is FQGNSA. CDR3 length equals 17 residues. CDR3 region: CASSPPGLAGGTDTQYF. In DNA form, the CDR3 reads TGTGCCAGCAGCCCCCCGGGACTAGCGGGGGGCACAGATACGCAGTATTTT.

The genes are TRBV29-1 and TRBJ2-7, with D perhaps matching TRBD1 (5 bases). The germline V gene has CDR1 SQVTM and CDR2 ANQGSEA. V was cut by 3 bases and J by 3 bases, with 9 bases left in between. There are 12 residues in the CDR3. The CDR3 DNA sequence: TGCAGCGTTGAGACAGCGTACTACGAGCAGTACTTC. Its translation: CSVETAYYEQYF.

V usage is TRBV3-1 and J usage is TRBJ1-4; no firm D call. Germline loops: CDR1 LGHDT, CDR2 YNNKEL (reference sequence). The CDR3 covers 15 residues. V shed 4 bases and J shed 3 bases, with 12 bases lying between them. DNA of the CDR3: TGTGCCAGCAGCCGAGGACCGACTCCTAATGAAAAACTGTTTTTT. The encoded protein is CASSRGPTPNEKLFF.

This clonotype was seen only a few times. The chain has TRBV29-1 and TRBJ2-2, with D unresolved. Trimming left V 6 bases short and J 2 bases short, with 19 bases between. CDR1 is SQVTM and CDR2 is ANQGSEA in the germline V gene. The length of the CDR3 is 16 residues. CDR3 sequence: CSVDQSGKGNTGELFF. The CDR3 DNA sequence: TGCAGCGTAGACCAAAGTGGAAAGGGAAACACCGGGGAGCTGTTTTTT.

This clonotype was counted only a few times. V and J are TRBV5-6 and TRBJ1-1; D perhaps matches TRBD1 (5 bases). Germline V gene data show CDR1 as SGHDT and CDR2 as YYEEEE. The CDR3 is 13 residues long. Trimming cost V 4 bases and J 6 bases, with 13 bases left between them. CDR3 coding DNA: TGTGCCAGCAGCCAAGGAAGGGGCTCTGAAGCTTTCTTT. This sequence encodes CASSQGRGSEAFF.

As regards this clonotype: A junction end diverges from the germline sequence, so it may reflect a read error. The rearrangement links TRBV7-7 to TRBJ2-1; TRBD2 matches at 7 bases. CDR3 size: 13 residues. Germline values: CDR1 SSHAT, CDR2 FNYEAQ (reference sequence). CDR3: CASSSSPGLDEFF. The CDR3 nucleotides are TGTGCTAGCAGCTCCTCCCCCGGACTAGATGAATTCTTC.